This is a list of T cell receptor beta chains from one sample in a study of blood T cell repertoires in COVID-19. This table comes from immunoSEQ multiplex PCR, and its TCRdb copy is limited to in-frame clones, with some not included. The repertoire includes 200,000 to 250,000 clones, 70% to 90% of them detected once, and 11% sits in the top ten. The sample was peripheral blood. These receptors all stem from a man aged 50 to 60 with COVID-19, enrolled during active disease. Each CDR3 is given with its conserved first and last residue. D genes are given only for firm matches. The size entry is marked missing in some rows and otherwise reads once, few, many or a size class.

cdr3_length	clone_size	d_call	v_call	j_call	cdr3_aa	cdr3_nt
13	.	TRBD2	TRBV10-3	TRBJ2-7	CAIRGSGIDEQYF	TGTGCCATCAGGGGTAGCGGGATCGACGAGCAGTACTTC
13	once	.	TRBV19	TRBJ2-1	CASRETVGNEQFF	TGTGCCAGTAGGGAGACAGTTGGCAATGAGCAGTTCTTC
13	once	TRBD1	TRBV29-1	TRBJ1-1	CSVGQGENTEAFF	TGCAGCGTCGGACAGGGAGAGAACACTGAAGCTTTCTTT
15	.	TRBD1	TRBV5-6	TRBJ2-1	CASSTDRVGYNEQFF	TGTGCCAGCAGCACCGACAGGGTCGGCTACAATGAGCAGTTCTTC
16	.	TRBD1	TRBV7-2	TRBJ1-5	CASSLVGGDGNQPQHF	TGTGCCAGCAGCTTGGTAGGGGGCGATGGCAATCAGCCCCAGCATTTT
13	.	.	TRBV9	TRBJ1-4	CASSPGVNEKLFF	TGTGCCAGCAGCCCAGGGGTTAATGAAAAACTGTTTTTT
16	once	TRBD2	TRBV30	TRBJ2-1	CAWSNWGLAGNNEQFF	TGTGCCTGGAGCAACTGGGGACTAGCGGGAAACAATGAGCAGTTCTTC
14	.	.	TRBV6-1	TRBJ2-5	CASSEDRSEETQYF	TGTGCCAGCAGTGAAGACAGGTCCGAAGAGACCCAGTACTTC
14	.	.	TRBV20-1	TRBJ2-7	CSASKGLRSYEQYF	TGCAGTGCCAGTAAGGGACTCCGTTCCTACGAGCAGTACTTC
14	few	.	TRBV18	TRBJ1-1	CASSPIRENTEAFF	TGTGCCAGCTCACCAATCAGGGAGAACACTGAAGCTTTCTTT
13	.	.	TRBV2	TRBJ1-4	CAVNRATNEKLFF	TGTGCCGTAAACAGAGCAACTAATGAAAAACTGTTTTTT
15	once	TRBD1	TRBV7-2	TRBJ2-2	CASSRDRANTGELFF	TGTGCCAGCAGCCGGGACAGAGCGAACACCGGGGAGCTGTTTTTT
14	.	.	TRBV3-1/TRBV3-2	TRBJ1-2	CASSTRGEVYGYTF	TGTGCCAGCAGCACACGGGGGGAGGTCTATGGCTACACCTTC
15	.	TRBD2	TRBV28	TRBJ2-5	CASSLPSGGAKTQYF	TGTGCCAGCAGTTTACCTAGCGGGGGGGCCAAGACCCAGTACTTC
15	.	.	TRBV5-1	TRBJ1-5	CASSSGGNSNQPQHF	TGCGCCAGCAGTTCGGGGGGGAATAGCAATCAGCCCCAGCATTTT
15	.	TRBD2	TRBV6-4	TRBJ2-2	CASSLAGGFGGELFF	TGTGCCAGCTCCCTAGCGGGGGGGTTCGGCGGGGAGCTGTTTTTT
12	.	TRBD1	TRBV29-1	TRBJ1-2	CSVSGTEDGYTF	TGCAGCGTTTCCGGGACAGAGGATGGCTACACCTTC
12	.	.	TRBV28	TRBJ2-7	CASSSQGTEQYF	TGTGCCAGCAGTTCACAGGGTACCGAGCAGTACTTC
13	.	.	TRBV6-5	TRBJ1-5	CASTGGGNQPQHF	TGTGCCAGCACCGGGGGAGGCAATCAGCCCCAGCATTTT
12	.	.	TRBV29-1	TRBJ1-5	CSVRWGDQPQHF	TGCAGCGTTCGGTGGGGAGACCAGCCCCAGCATTTT
15	.	.	TRBV9	TRBJ2-3	CASSVGQGSNLAQYF	TGTGCCAGCAGCGTAGGTCAGGGGTCTAATCTCGCGCAGTATTTT
15	.	TRBD1	TRBV30	TRBJ1-6	CAWSPGQGTNSPLHF	TGTGCCTGGAGTCCCGGACAGGGGACTAATTCACCCCTCCACTTT
15	once	.	TRBV7-6	TRBJ2-5	CASSLALGSTETQYF	TGTGCCAGCAGCTTAGCGCTCGGGAGTACGGAGACCCAGTACTTC
14	.	TRBD2	TRBV7-9	TRBJ2-3	CASILAGGPDTQYF	TGTGCCAGCATACTAGCGGGGGGGCCAGATACGCAGTATTTT
16	.	TRBD1	TRBV6-1	TRBJ1-5	CASSERGTGWLQPQHF	TGTGCCAGCAGTGAAAGAGGGACAGGGTGGTTGCAGCCCCAGCATTTT
15	.	TRBD1	TRBV19	TRBJ1-5	CATNLGQGASQPQHF	TGTGCCACCAATCTCGGACAGGGGGCCAGTCAGCCCCAGCATTTT
15	.	.	TRBV28	TRBJ2-7	CASSLQTGSSYEQYF	TGTGCCAGCAGTTTACAGACAGGCAGCTCCTACGAGCAGTACTTC
13	.	.	TRBV2	TRBJ2-7	CASTPDRSYEQYF	TGTGCCAGCACCCCGGACAGATCCTACGAGCAGTACTTC
14	.	TRBD1	TRBV7-8	TRBJ2-7	CASSLGTGAYEQYF	TGTGCCAGCAGCTTAGGGACAGGGGCCTACGAGCAGTACTTC
16	.	TRBD1	TRBV2	TRBJ2-1	CASSVGTGGSYNEQFF	TGTGCCAGCAGTGTGGGGACAGGGGGCTCCTACAATGAGCAGTTCTTC
11	.	.	TRBV24-1	TRBJ1-2	CATSDSRGYTF	TGTGCCACCAGTGACTCCAGAGGCTACACCTTC
13	.	.	TRBV7-2	TRBJ1-2	CASSLAAFYGYTF	TGTGCCAGCAGCTTAGCGGCATTCTATGGCTACACCTTC
12	.	.	TRBV11-3	TRBJ2-1	CASSFRGNEQFF	TGTGCCAGCAGCTTTCGAGGTAATGAGCAGTTCTTC
15	.	.	TRBV28	TRBJ1-3	CASSSRTGSGNTIYF	TGTGCCAGCAGTTCGCGAACAGGGTCTGGAAACACCATATATTTT
16	.	.	TRBV28	TRBJ1-6	CASSRAGALGNSPLHF	TGTGCCAGCAGTAGAGCGGGAGCTTTAGGAAATTCACCCCTCCACTTT
17	few	TRBD1	TRBV19	TRBJ1-1	CASSRRDRGSMNTEAFF	TGTGCCAGTAGCCGCCGGGACAGGGGATCTATGAACACTGAAGCTTTCTTT
14	once	TRBD2	TRBV5-1	TRBJ2-5	CASGAGGAGETQYF	TGCGCCAGCGGAGCGGGGGGCGCCGGTGAGACCCAGTACTTC
16	.	TRBD1	TRBV6-6	TRBJ1-2	CASRGTGQGAVGGYTF	TGTGCCAGCAGGGGGACGGGACAGGGGGCAGTGGGTGGCTACACCTTC
15	.	TRBD1	TRBV7-9	TRBJ2-7	CASSGGQGLSYEQYF	TGTGCCAGCAGCGGGGGACAGGGCCTCTCCTACGAGCAGTACTTC
16	.	TRBD1	TRBV19	TRBJ1-5	CASSILDRGKGQPQHF	TGTGCCAGTAGTATACTTGACAGGGGGAAGGGTCAGCCCCAGCATTTT
16	.	TRBD1	TRBV7-6	TRBJ2-7	CASSSMTGQGSNEQYF	TGTGCCAGCAGCTCGATGACGGGACAGGGGTCTAACGAGCAGTACTTC
14	few	TRBD1	TRBV7-9	TRBJ2-1	CASSLGTGRNEQFF	TGTGCCAGCAGCTTAGGGACAGGGAGGAATGAGCAGTTCTTC
13	.	TRBD1	TRBV6-5	TRBJ1-1	CASNDRVGTEAFF	TGTGCCAGCAACGACAGGGTTGGGACTGAAGCTTTCTTT